This T cell receptor beta chain is drawn from a study of blood T cell repertoires in COVID-19. Study as a whole: Whether acute or convalescent, the COVID-19 samples came from the United States, Italy and Spain. Sources were T cells, B-cell-depleted T cells, or PBMCs; the material itself was cDNA or gDNA.

The CDR3 sequence is 17 residues long. The ends lost 5 bases at V and 4 bases at J; junction bases unmatched: 12. CDR1 SEHNR and CDR2 FQNEAQ come from the germline V gene (reference sequence). Original processing notes: Nucleated cell counts were estimated from reference gene primer amplification. TCRdb's table, derived via immunoSEQ multiplex PCR, lists solely in-frame clones and lacks some. V, J and clone size were drawn from that table, and D and trimming were deduced from the DNA. The sample lists a few hundred thousand clones, almost 85% occurring once. This receptor was obtained from a human donor in a cohort sampled during active COVID-19. The J gene is TRBJ2-2, the V gene TRBV7-9; TRBD2 matches 8 bases. What was sequenced was peripheral blood. The CDR3 bases are TGTGCCAGCAGCGGGCTTGTGGGAGCGGGGGTCACCGGGGAGCTGTTTTTT. This codes for CASSGLVGAGVTGELFF.